In this sample, the clone carrying this T cell receptor beta chain turned up a few times. Its target is not known. In germline, CDR1 is SGDLS, CDR2 YYNGEE. V gave up 4 bases and J gave up 10 bases, with 18 bases separating them. The CDR3 consists of 15 residues. This sample stems from a study of CD8+CD57+ T cells in acquired aplastic anemia. Across the whole study: Average DNA yield from sorted CD4+ and CD8+ cells was approximately 3 ug.

Overall study results and limits: No significant patient-versus-control difference appeared in CD8+ Simpson's diversity. Patients and controls shared twenty-nine CD8+ CDR3 sequences.

TCR beta VDJ combinations and CDR3 sequences were profiled from genomic DNA. TCRdb redid the calling of the reads with MiXCR, one entry per CDR3 protein. The repertoire consists of under 200,000 distinct CDR3 sequences, with over 60% occurring once and the leading ten covering about half. V and J are TRBV9 and TRBJ1-6, with TRBD1 as a possible D gene (5 bases). This TCR was recovered from a human donor with severe aplastic anemia or a healthy control (not recorded which). Sequencing input: sorted CD4+, CD8+, or CD8+CD57+ T cells (not recorded which) from PBMCs. The CDR3 here is CASSLTTEGESPLHF. The DNA for the CDR3 is TGTGCCAGCAGCTTGACGACAGAAGGAGAGTCACCCCTCCACTTT.